These 28 T cell receptor beta chains were all obtained from the same sample, sequenced in a study of shared clonotypes between healthy human individuals. Data came from immunoSEQ multiplex PCR; TCRdb stores just in-frame clones and leaves some out. The data contain approximately 340,000 clones, around 70% of them singletons. The sequencing input was memory CD4+ T cells sorted from blood. Noted subset: CD45RA-negative fraction. These receptors originate from a man aged 25-45 years in good health.

V usage is TRBV5-1 and J usage is TRBJ2-7; 11 nucleotides align to TRBD2. Losses at the gene ends were 8 bases for V and 3 bases for J; bases not matched to a gene: 7. Per the germline V gene, CDR1 is SGHRS and CDR2 is YFSETQ. The CDR3 is made up of 14 amino acids. This CDR3 is CASGPGTSGYEQYF. The CDR3 DNA follows: TGCGCCAGTGGACCCGGGACTAGCGGCTACGAGCAGTACTTC.

This chain uses TRBV5-4 with TRBJ2-7, with no clear D. The CDR3 loop spans 14 amino acids. Trimming stripped 5 bases from V and 3 bases from J, with 15 bases between. CDR1 is SGHNT and CDR2 is YYREEE in the germline V gene (reference sequence). DNA of the CDR3: TGTGCCAGCAGTACAGTCCTTGCGGACTACGAGCAGTACTTC. This translates into CASSTVLADYEQYF.

This clone came up once. This chain joins TRBV18 and TRBJ2-7, with 15 positions matching TRBD2. The CDR3 is 16 amino acids. The V gene end was trimmed by 3 bases and the J gene end by 7 bases; junction bases not matched to a gene: 7. Germline CDR1 is KGHSH and CDR2 is LQKENI. The CDR3 spells CASSPPGTSGRREQYF. The DNA of the CDR3 is TGTGCCAGCTCACCTCCAGGGACTAGCGGGAGGAGGGAGCAGTACTTC.

This chain links TRBV7-7 with TRBJ2-5, with D possibly matching TRBD1 (5 bases). The CDR3 loop spans 15 amino acids. Germline-derived CDR1 and CDR2 are SSHAT and FNYEAQ (reference sequence). V was clipped by 2 bases and J by 2 bases, with 12 bases between them. CDR3 region: CASSLSPQGQETQYF. The DNA for the CDR3 is TGTGCCAGCAGCTTATCCCCCCAGGGACAAGAGACCCAGTACTTC.

The chain links TRBV29-1 to TRBJ2-3; D remains ambiguous. In germline, CDR1 is SQVTM, CDR2 ANQGSEA. Trimming removed 4 bases at V and 6 bases at J, with 2 bases between. The CDR3 has 9 residues. The chain's CDR3 is CSVGDTQYF. CDR3 sequence (DNA): TGCAGCGTTGGGGATACGCAGTATTTT.

The rearrangement links TRBV5-4 to TRBJ2-5, with 7 bases matching TRBD2. J lost 4 bases, V lost 4 bases, and 10 bases had no gene match. The CDR3 has 15 residues. Germline values: CDR1 SGHNT, CDR2 YYREEE (reference sequence). The CDR3 loop is CASSTVGRATETQYF. The CDR3 coding sequence is TGTGCCAGCAGCACGGTGGGGAGGGCCACAGAGACCCAGTACTTC.

Comment on this clone: The same CDR3 also results from other DNA sequences found in this sample. The chain couples TRBV4-1 to TRBJ2-3; D may be TRBD2 (5 bases). This CDR3 comprises 12 residues. The germline V gene encodes CDR1 MGHRA and CDR2 YSYEKL. V gave up 4 bases and J gave up 6 bases, with 8 bases separating them. The chain's CDR3 is CASSPSGDTQYF. The CDR3 nucleotides are TGCGCCAGCAGCCCCTCGGGGGATACGCAGTATTTT.

This chain connects TRBV13 to TRBJ2-1; 8 bases map to TRBD2. The V gene's germline CDR1 is PRHDT and CDR2 FYEKMQ (reference sequence). V dropped 5 bases and J dropped 4; count of bases not matched to a gene: 7. This CDR3 comprises 15 residues. CDR3 nucleotide sequence: TGTGCCAGCAGCCCATCGGGACTAGTTTACAATGAGCAGTTCTTC. Residues: CASSPSGLVYNEQFF.

Only one count was recorded for this clone. The V call is TRBV6-1, the J call TRBJ2-1; TRBD2 agrees at 9 bases. V dropped 1 base and J dropped 5; count of bases not matched to a gene: 3. The germline V gene encodes CDR1 MNHNS and CDR2 SASEGT. The length of the CDR3 is 15 residues. The CDR3 nucleotides read TGTGCCAGCAGTGAAGAAGCGGGAGGACACAATGAGCAGTTCTTC. Amino acids: CASSEEAGGHNEQFF.

This sequence joins TRBV10-1 and TRBJ1-1; a possible D gene is TRBD1 (6 bases). The CDR3 is made up of 15 amino acids. V lost 3 bases and J 1 base, leaving 12 bases between the germline ends. The germline V gene has CDR1 WNHNN and CDR2 SYGVQD (reference sequence). CDR3 protein: CASSDTGQPNTEAFF. Written as DNA, the CDR3 is TGCGCCAGCAGTGATACCGGACAGCCGAACACTGAAGCTTTCTTT.

In this sample, this clone turned up once. The V call is TRBV4-3, the J call TRBJ1-3, with 7 bases that match TRBD1. The length of the CDR3 is 15 residues. In germline, CDR1 is LGHNA, CDR2 YSLEER. V shed 5 bases, J shed 7 bases, and the junction held 11 bases outside the gene matches. CDR3 nucleotide sequence: TGCGCCAGCAGCTTATCGGGACAGACGGCCAACACCATATATTTT. It is translated as CASSLSGQTANTIYF.

This clone was observed a handful of times. The rearrangement uses TRBV6-1 and TRBJ1-6; D is unresolved. V was shortened by 6 bases and J by 3 bases, with 12 bases between the two germline ends. The CDR3 is made up of 15 amino acids. Germline lookup yields CDR1 MNHNS and CDR2 SASEGT. CDR3 region: CASRTGGIYNSPLHF. As DNA, the CDR3 is TGTGCCAGCAGGACGGGCGGAATCTATAATTCACCCCTCCACTTT.

This chain connects TRBV7-3 to TRBJ2-1, with D perhaps TRBD2 (6 bases). CDR1 and CDR2 from the germline V gene are SGHTA and FQGTGA. The CDR3 is 15 amino acids. V lost 1 base and J lost 3, with 10 bases in between. CDR3 sequence (DNA): TGTGCCAGCAGCTTAAGGACTATCCGCTACAATGAGCAGTTCTTC. Its translation: CASSLRTIRYNEQFF.

The gene calls are TRBV27 and TRBJ2-2; 8 bases are shared with TRBD2. Unmatched junction bases numbered 7, after V lost 6 bases and J lost 1 base. CDR3 length: 16 amino acids. From germline, CDR1 is MNHEY and CDR2 SMNVEV (reference sequence). CDR3: CASSQRLAGNTGELFF. Here the CDR3 DNA reads TGTGCCAGCAGCCAAAGGCTAGCGGGGAACACCGGGGAGCTGTTTTTT.

V usage is TRBV9 and J usage is TRBJ2-2, with TRBD1 matching over 7 bases. After removal of 1 base from V and 5 bases from J, the junction contained 2 bases not matched to a gene. CDR1 SGDLS and CDR2 YYNGEE come from the germline V gene. The CDR3 runs 14 residues. DNA of the CDR3: TGTGCCAGCAGCGTAAGGGGGCAAACCGGGGAGCTGTTTTTT. Translation gives CASSVRGQTGELFF. The variable domain in full, completed from reference TRBV9 and TRBJ2-2, reads DSGVTQTPKHLITATGQRVTLRCSPRSGDLSVYWYQQSLDQGLQFLIQYYNGEERAKGNILERFSAQQFPDLHSELNLSSLELGDSALYFCASSVRGQTGELFFGEGSRLTVL.

The chain carries TRBV5-5 and TRBJ1-1; no definite D call. Germline CDR1 SGHKS, CDR2 YYEKEE (reference sequence). This CDR3 has 15 residues. Trimming shortened V by 0 bases and J by 5 bases, and 14 bases separated the two germline ends. Here the CDR3 reads CASSLEYPVGTEAFF. CDR3 nucleotides: TGTGCCAGCAGCTTGGAATATCCTGTTGGTACTGAAGCTTTCTTT.

The chain is built from TRBV20-1 and TRBJ2-7; no clear D gene. V lost 3 bases and J 0 bases, leaving 3 bases between the germline ends. Per germline, CDR1 DFQATT and CDR2 SNEGSKA (reference sequence). The CDR3 runs to 11 residues. In DNA form, the CDR3 reads TGCAGTGCTAGTCGCTCCTACGAGCAGTACTTC. This translates into CSASRSYEQYF.

CDR3 bases: TGCAGTGCCTCCGATTCCGTGCAGTATTTT. Protein: CSASDSVQYF. The chain joins TRBV20-1 to TRBJ2-3; D remains unclear. Germline lookup yields CDR1 DFQATT and CDR2 SNEGSKA (reference sequence). Trimming left V 6 bases short and J 11 bases short, with 12 bases between. This CDR3 has 10 residues.

J is TRBJ1-2 and V is TRBV7-9; the D gene is possibly TRBD1 (5 bases). The CDR3 length is 14 residues. V lost 2 bases and J lost 4, with 11 bases in between. CDR1 is SEHNR, CDR2 FQNEAQ, per germline (reference sequence). As DNA, the CDR3 is TGTGCCAGCAGCTTAATAGGAGGGACCTATGGCTACACCTTC. The encoded protein is CASSLIGGTYGYTF. The full variable domain, with the rest looked up from reference TRBV7-9 and TRBJ1-2, is DTGVSQNPRHKITKRGQNVTFRCDPISEHNRLYWYRQTLGQGPEFLTYFQNEAQLEKSRLLSDRFSAERPKGSFSTLEIQRTEQGDSAMYLCASSLIGGTYGYTFGSGTRLTVV.

The CDR3, as DNA: TGCGCCAGCAGGTCCCTAGCGGGAGGAAACTACGAGCAGTACTTC. Its protein product is CASRSLAGGNYEQYF. This chain connects TRBV5-1 to TRBJ2-7, with 11 nucleotides matching TRBD2. V was pared by 5 bases and J by 3 bases, with 7 bases of the junction left unmatched. Germline V gives CDR1 SGHRS, CDR2 YFSETQ. This CDR3 is 15 amino acids long.

V is TRBV18 and J is TRBJ2-1, with 11 bases fitting TRBD2. V lost 1 base and J lost 8; bases outside the gene matches: 7. Germline loops: CDR1 KGHSH, CDR2 LQKENI. This CDR3 has 16 amino acids. The CDR3 DNA sequence: TGTGCCAGCTCACCACGTTCTAGCGGGAGGTTCCATGAGCAGTTCTTC. Translation: CASSPRSSGRFHEQFF.

This chain uses TRBV5-1 with TRBJ1-3, with a weak D call TRBD1 (6 bases). The CDR3 is 17 residues long. Trimming stripped 4 bases from V and 0 bases from J, with 17 bases between. Germline lookup yields CDR1 SGHRS and CDR2 YFSETQ. DNA for the CDR3: TGCGCCAGCAGCGGGGGCCCGGGACAAGCCTCTGGAAACACCATATATTTT. Protein: CASSGGPGQASGNTIYF.

About this clone: The same CDR3 is also encoded by other DNA sequences in this sample. The V and J genes are TRBV7-8 and TRBJ1-5; 8 bases match TRBD1. V was clipped by 1 base and J by 2 bases; unmatched bases: 7. Germline V CDR1 and CDR2: SGHVS, FQNEAQ. The length of the CDR3 is 17 residues. The CDR3 is CASSLVAGGRGNQPQHF. CDR3 DNA sequence: TGTGCCAGCAGCTTAGTAGCAGGGGGCCGGGGCAATCAGCCCCAGCATTTT. The variable domain in full, completed from reference TRBV7-8 and TRBJ1-5, reads GAGVSQSPRYKVAKRGQDVALRCDPISGHVSLFWYQQALGQGPEFLTYFQNEAQLDKSGLPSDRFFAERPEGSVSTLKIQRTQQEDSAVYLCASSLVAGGRGNQPQHFGDGTRLSIL.

The rearrangement joins TRBV5-1 to TRBJ1-4; D unresolved. The germline V gene has CDR1 SGHRS and CDR2 YFSETQ. The CDR3 has 13 amino acids. The ends were cut back, 4 bases at V and 5 bases at J, with 9 bases in the middle. DNA of the CDR3: TGCGCCAGCAGCGCAGAGGAAAATGAAAAACTGTTTTTT. Protein product: CASSAEENEKLFF.

This chain links TRBV2 with TRBJ1-1; D is unresolved. There are 13 residues in the CDR3. V lost 8 bases and J 1 base, leaving 11 bases between the germline ends. CDR1 is SNHLY, CDR2 FYNNEI, per germline. As DNA, the CDR3 is TGTGCCAGCGGAAACGAGAGGAACACTGAAGCTTTCTTT. This encodes CASGNERNTEAFF.

This clone appeared a few times. This chain uses TRBV4-1 with TRBJ2-1; 8 bases align to TRBD2. The CDR3 has 16 residues. Germline values: CDR1 MGHRA, CDR2 YSYEKL. The V segment lost 5 bases and the J segment 6 bases; nucleotides outside the gene matches: 12. The CDR3 reads CASSTRSGLALNEQFF. As DNA, the CDR3 is TGCGCCAGCAGCACCCGGTCAGGACTAGCACTCAATGAGCAGTTCTTC.

The V call is TRBV9, the J call TRBJ2-2; maybe TRBD1 (5 bases). This CDR3 has 16 amino acids. CDR1 is SGDLS and CDR2 is YYNGEE in the germline V gene. Between the trimmed V and J ends, which lost 6 bases and 3 bases, there was a span of 18 bases. The CDR3 sequence: CASTPLGVHHTGELFF. The CDR3 DNA reads TGTGCCAGCACCCCCCTAGGGGTCCATCACACCGGGGAGCTGTTTTTT.

The rearrangement links TRBV7-3 to TRBJ2-1; TRBD1 is a possible D gene (5 bases). V was pared by 4 bases and J by 0 bases, with 10 bases between. CDR3 size: 15 residues. Germline V lookup: CDR1 SGHTA, CDR2 FQGTGA. CDR3 in amino acids: CASSSDSSSYNEQFF. The CDR3 DNA is TGTGCCAGCAGCTCAGACAGTAGCTCCTACAATGAGCAGTTCTTC.